The 11 T cell receptor beta chains given below trace back to one sample, sequenced in a study of blood T cell repertoires in COVID-19. The repertoire was sequenced with immunoSEQ multiplex PCR; TCRdb's copy has only in-frame clones and lacks some. The data contain 150,000 to 190,000 clones, 88% of them seen just once; the ten biggest clones take up approximately 2.3%. The specimen was peripheral blood. These TCRs come from a woman aged 70-85 years with acute or convalescent COVID-19.

J is TRBJ1-1 and V is TRBV2; 8 nucleotides line up with TRBD1. CDR1 is SNHLY, CDR2 FYNNEI, per germline. The length of the CDR3 is 14 residues. J gave up 11 bases and V 5 bases, and 13 bases lay outside the gene matches. CDR3 amino acids: CASSSGTGKIWAFF. The CDR3 DNA sequence: TGTGCCAGCAGTTCCGGGACAGGCAAGATTTGGGCTTTCTTT.

The chain carries TRBV6-5 and TRBJ1-4; D might be TRBD1 (6 bases). The germline V gene encodes CDR1 MNHEY and CDR2 SVGAGI. Trimming removed 7 bases from V and 3 bases from J, with 12 bases in between. This CDR3 is 14 amino acids long. CDR3 sequence: CASKQGSANEKLFF. In DNA form, the CDR3 reads TGTGCCAGCAAACAGGGTTCAGCTAATGAAAAACTGTTTTTT.

The chain recombines TRBV9 with TRBJ2-1; perhaps TRBD2 as D (5 bases). The length of the CDR3 is 13 residues. Between the trimmed V and J ends, which lost 0 bases and 5 bases, there was a span of 6 bases. Per germline, CDR1 SGDLS and CDR2 YYNGEE. The CDR3 DNA follows: TGTGCCAGCAGCGTAGGAGGGAACAATGAGCAGTTCTTC. It specifies CASSVGGNNEQFF.

V usage is TRBV6-2 or TRBV6-3 and J usage is TRBJ2-3; 9 positions agree with TRBD2. Germline trimming cut 6 bases from V and 0 bases from J; bases unmatched to any gene: 10. Germline loops: CDR1 MNHEY, CDR2 SVGEGT. The CDR3 runs 17 residues. The CDR3 DNA sequence: TGTGCCAGCAGCCCAGTTGGCGGGGGGGCTAGCACAGATACGCAGTATTTT. This sequence encodes CASSPVGGGASTDTQYF.

The chain combines TRBV5-1 with TRBJ2-3; the D gene is possibly TRBD1 (5 bases). This CDR3 has 15 residues. Trimming took 0 bases from V and 2 from J, leaving 10 bases between them. Germline CDR1 SGHRS, CDR2 YFSETQ. The CDR3 loop reads CASSLEQVPTDTQYF. DNA for the CDR3: TGCGCCAGCAGCTTGGAACAGGTTCCCACAGATACGCAGTATTTT.

The chain has TRBV4-1 and TRBJ1-2; D is uncertain. The CDR3 has 15 residues. V was cut by 0 bases and J by 4 bases, with 12 bases left in between. CDR1 is MGHRA and CDR2 is YSYEKL in the germline V gene. CDR3 protein: CASSQDLAVSYGYTF. CDR3 DNA: TGCGCCAGCAGCCAAGATCTCGCAGTAAGCTATGGCTACACCTTC.

The chain carries TRBV27 and TRBJ2-1; D ambiguous. The V gene's germline CDR1 is MNHEY and CDR2 SMNVEV (reference sequence). This CDR3 is built from 15 residues. Trimming took 7 bases from V and 6 from J, leaving 19 bases between them. CDR3 residues: CASTQTGSASNEQFF. The DNA of the CDR3 is TGTGCCAGCACCCAAACCGGGTCGGCCTCCAATGAGCAGTTCTTC.

The V call is TRBV5-1, the J call TRBJ2-5; D gene unclear. This CDR3 has 15 residues. Deletions cut 3 bases from V and 1 base from J, with 13 bases between. Germline CDR1 SGHRS, CDR2 YFSETQ. CDR3 nucleotide sequence: TGCGCCAGCAGCTCAACTGCAGGCCTCCAAGAGACCCAGTACTTC. Its translation is CASSSTAGLQETQYF.

This clone was observed once. The J gene is TRBJ2-6, the V gene TRBV3-1 (or the pseudogene TRBV3-2); D remains unclear. Per germline, CDR1 LGHDT and CDR2 YNNKEL (reference sequence). CDR3 length equals 15 residues. The germline V and J ends were trimmed by 3 bases and 4 bases, with 10 bases remaining between them. The chain's CDR3 is CASSQAGSGANVLTF. The DNA of the CDR3 is TGTGCCAGCAGCCAGGCCGGTAGCGGGGCCAACGTCCTGACTTTC.

This chain joins TRBV2 and TRBJ2-5, with TRBD2 as a possible D gene (6 bases). Germline CDR1 SNHLY, CDR2 FYNNEI. This CDR3 comprises 14 residues. V lost 4 bases to trimming and J lost 1 base, with 10 bases between them. CDR3 region: CASSVDYLQETQYF. The CDR3 region has the DNA TGTGCCAGCAGTGTGGACTACCTCCAAGAGACCCAGTACTTC.

The V call is TRBV11-3, the J call TRBJ2-1; D gene uncertain. CDR3 length equals 14 residues. CDR1 is SGHNT, CDR2 YENEEA, per germline. V was pared by 2 bases and J by 5 bases, with 10 bases between. The CDR3 nucleotides read TGTGCCAGCAGCTTAAACTGGCGGAACAATGAGCAGTTCTTC. Translating gives CASSLNWRNNEQFF.